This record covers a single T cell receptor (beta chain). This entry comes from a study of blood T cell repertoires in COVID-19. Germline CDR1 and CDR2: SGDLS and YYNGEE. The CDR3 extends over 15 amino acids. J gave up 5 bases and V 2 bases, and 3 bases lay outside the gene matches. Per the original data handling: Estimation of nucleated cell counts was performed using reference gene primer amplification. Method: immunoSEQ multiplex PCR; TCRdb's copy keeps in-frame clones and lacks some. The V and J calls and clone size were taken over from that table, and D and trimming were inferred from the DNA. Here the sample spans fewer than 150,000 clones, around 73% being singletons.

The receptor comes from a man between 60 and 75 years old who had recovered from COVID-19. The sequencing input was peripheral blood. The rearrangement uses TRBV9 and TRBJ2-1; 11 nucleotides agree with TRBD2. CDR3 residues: CASSVLLAGDNEQFF. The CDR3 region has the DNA TGTGCCAGCAGCGTCCTACTAGCGGGGGACAATGAGCAGTTCTTC.